The 8 T cell receptor beta chains below were found in one sample sequenced in a study of cytomegalovirus exposure and HLA in healthy donors. PCR amplification relied on 60 Vbeta primers (plus 13 Jbeta primers). Clones were read by immunoSEQ multiplex PCR, and TCRdb kept only the in-frame ones, dropping some. The sample yields some 190,000 clones, around 80% seen once. Material: PBMCs. The receptors stem from a girl under 18 in good health and CMV-seropositive.

The chain joins TRBV18 to TRBJ2-7; the match to TRBD2 covers 13 bases. The CDR3 is 16 residues long. V dropped 3 bases and J dropped 0; count of bases not matched to a gene: 2. Looked up from germline, CDR1 is KGHSH and CDR2 is LQKENI. Written as DNA, the CDR3 is TGTGCCAGCTCACCTGGGACTAGCGGGATCTCCTACGAGCAGTACTTC. The encoded protein is CASSPGTSGISYEQYF.

This chain uses TRBV7-2 with TRBJ2-2; 12 bases agree with TRBD2. Germline V CDR1 and CDR2: SGHTA, FQGNSA. The CDR3 extends over 17 amino acids. Losses at the gene ends were 6 bases for V and 2 bases for J; bases not matched to a gene: 7. The CDR3 protein is CASRPRLAGDNTGELFF. Written as DNA, the CDR3 is TGTGCCAGCAGGCCCCGACTAGCGGGAGATAACACCGGGGAGCTGTTTTTT.

V and J are TRBV19 and TRBJ1-2, with TRBD1 matching 7 bases. Germline-derived CDR1 and CDR2 are LNHDA and SQIVND (reference sequence). The CDR3 length is 15 residues. After removal of 6 bases from V and 4 bases from J, the junction contained 11 bases not matched to a gene. CDR3 DNA: TGTGCCAGTAGATCCCGGGACAGAGCGGTCTATGGCTACACCTTC. This encodes CASRSRDRAVYGYTF.

The V gene is TRBV10-3, the J gene TRBJ1-5, with D hard to call. Germline V gene sequence: CDR1 ENHRY, CDR2 SYGVKD. The CDR3 contains 14 residues. The ends were cut back, 5 bases at V and 5 bases at J, with 13 bases in the middle. The CDR3 loop reads CAISMTGLDQPQHF. Here the CDR3 DNA reads TGTGCCATCAGTATGACTGGTCTGGATCAGCCCCAGCATTTT.

This clone was seen a few times. The gene calls are TRBV7-6 and TRBJ2-1; 7 nucleotides align to TRBD2. The CDR3 runs 15 residues. Germline CDR1 SGHVS, CDR2 FNYEAQ. V gave up 6 bases and J gave up 8 bases; unmatched junction bases: 13. CDR3 bases: TGTGCCAGCAGGACTGTAGCGGGCCCTATGCATGAGCAGTTCTTC. Translation gives CASRTVAGPMHEQFF.

This chain connects TRBV5-1 to TRBJ2-5; 13 bases match TRBD2. Germline CDR1 reads SGHRS; CDR2 reads YFSETQ. There are 17 residues in the CDR3. Trimming removed 4 bases from V and 7 bases from J; junction bases left unmatched: 13. CDR3 region: CASSGWTSGSGLGTQYF. CDR3 nucleotides: TGCGCCAGCAGCGGTTGGACTAGCGGGAGCGGGTTGGGGACCCAGTACTTC.

V usage is TRBV12-2 and J usage is TRBJ2-3; TRBD2, the D gene given by the table, was not confirmed from the DNA. TRBV12-2 has pseudogene status. CDR3 length: 17 amino acids. The CDR3 region is CASRLAHGRDSTDTQYF. CDR3 DNA sequence: TGTGCAAGTCGCTTAGCTCACGGGAGAGACAGCACAGATACGCAGTATTTT.

Sample share makes this clone medium-sized (0.01 to 0.1%). For the CDR3, the DNA is TGTGCCAGCAGCCTCCGGGGACAGGGGGCGGAAGAGCAGTACTTC. Translation: CASSLRGQGAEEQYF. The V and J genes are TRBV7-2 and TRBJ2-7; 12 bases align to TRBD1. The V segment lost 5 bases and the J segment 7 bases; nucleotides outside the gene matches: 9. The CDR3 spans 15 residues. Per the germline V gene, CDR1 is SGHTA and CDR2 is FQGNSA.